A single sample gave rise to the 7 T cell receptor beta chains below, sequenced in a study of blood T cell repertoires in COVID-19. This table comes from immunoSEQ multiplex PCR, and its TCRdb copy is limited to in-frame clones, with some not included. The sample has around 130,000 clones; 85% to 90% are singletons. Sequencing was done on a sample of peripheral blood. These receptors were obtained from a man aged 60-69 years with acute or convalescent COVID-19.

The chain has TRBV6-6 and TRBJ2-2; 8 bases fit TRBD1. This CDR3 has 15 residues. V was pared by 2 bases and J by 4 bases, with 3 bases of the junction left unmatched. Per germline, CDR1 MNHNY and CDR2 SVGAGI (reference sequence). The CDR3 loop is CASSYDRGGTGELFF. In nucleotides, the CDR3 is TGTGCCAGCAGTTACGACAGGGGAGGCACCGGGGAGCTGTTTTTT.

CDR3 bases: TGTGCCAGTAGTACGGGAGCGGAGCGAAGGGAGACCCAGTACTTC. Translated, it gives CASSTGAERRETQYF. The rearrangement joins TRBV19 to TRBJ2-5; the D gene is possibly TRBD2 (6 bases). The CDR3 length is 15 residues. Germline V gives CDR1 LNHDA, CDR2 SQIVND (reference sequence). Trimming cost V 4 bases and J 5 bases, with 17 bases left between them.

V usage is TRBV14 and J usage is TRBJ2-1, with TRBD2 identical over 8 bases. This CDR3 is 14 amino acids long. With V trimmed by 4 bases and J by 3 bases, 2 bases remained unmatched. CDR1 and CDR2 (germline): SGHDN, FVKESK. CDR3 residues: CASSRAGGYNEQFF. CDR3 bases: TGTGCCAGCAGCCGCGCGGGGGGCTACAATGAGCAGTTCTTC.

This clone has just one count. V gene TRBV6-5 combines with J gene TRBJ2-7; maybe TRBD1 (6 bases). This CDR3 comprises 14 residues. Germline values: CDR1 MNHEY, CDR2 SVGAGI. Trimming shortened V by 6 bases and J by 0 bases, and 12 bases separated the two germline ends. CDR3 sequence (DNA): TGTGCCAGCAGAAAGGACAGTGCCTCCTACGAGCAGTACTTC. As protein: CASRKDSASYEQYF.

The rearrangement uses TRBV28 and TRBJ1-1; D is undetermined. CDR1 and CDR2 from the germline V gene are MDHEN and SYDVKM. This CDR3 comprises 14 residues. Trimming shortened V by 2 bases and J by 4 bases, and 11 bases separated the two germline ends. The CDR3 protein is CASSLPLGSTEAFF. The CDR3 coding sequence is TGTGCCAGCAGTTTACCCCTAGGGAGCACTGAAGCTTTCTTT.

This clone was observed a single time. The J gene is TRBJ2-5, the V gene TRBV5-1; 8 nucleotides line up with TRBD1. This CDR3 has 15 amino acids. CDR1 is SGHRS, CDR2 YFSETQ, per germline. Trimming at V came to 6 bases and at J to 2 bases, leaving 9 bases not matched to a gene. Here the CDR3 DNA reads TGCGCCAGCACACCCAGGACAGGGAGACAAGAGACCCAGTACTTC. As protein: CASTPRTGRQETQYF.

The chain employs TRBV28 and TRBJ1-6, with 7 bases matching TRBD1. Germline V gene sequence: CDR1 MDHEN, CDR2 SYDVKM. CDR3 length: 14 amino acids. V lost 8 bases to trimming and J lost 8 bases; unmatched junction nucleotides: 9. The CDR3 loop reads CASGPLRGYSPLHF. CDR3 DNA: TGTGCCAGCGGTCCCCTCAGGGGGTATTCACCCCTCCACTTT.